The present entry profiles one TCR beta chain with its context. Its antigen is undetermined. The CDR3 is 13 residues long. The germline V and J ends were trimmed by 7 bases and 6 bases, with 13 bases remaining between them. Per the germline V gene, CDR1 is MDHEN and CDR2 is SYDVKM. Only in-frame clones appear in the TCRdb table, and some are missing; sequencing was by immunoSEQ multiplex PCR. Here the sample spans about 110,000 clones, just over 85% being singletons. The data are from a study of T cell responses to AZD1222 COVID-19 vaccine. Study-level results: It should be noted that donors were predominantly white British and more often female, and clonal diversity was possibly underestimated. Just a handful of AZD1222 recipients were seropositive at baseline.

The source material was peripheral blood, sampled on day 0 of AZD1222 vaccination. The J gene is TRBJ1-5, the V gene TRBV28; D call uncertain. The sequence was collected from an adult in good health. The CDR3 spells CASTLGRGQPQHF. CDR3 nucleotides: TGTGCCAGCACTCTCGGTCGCGGTCAGCCCCAGCATTTT.